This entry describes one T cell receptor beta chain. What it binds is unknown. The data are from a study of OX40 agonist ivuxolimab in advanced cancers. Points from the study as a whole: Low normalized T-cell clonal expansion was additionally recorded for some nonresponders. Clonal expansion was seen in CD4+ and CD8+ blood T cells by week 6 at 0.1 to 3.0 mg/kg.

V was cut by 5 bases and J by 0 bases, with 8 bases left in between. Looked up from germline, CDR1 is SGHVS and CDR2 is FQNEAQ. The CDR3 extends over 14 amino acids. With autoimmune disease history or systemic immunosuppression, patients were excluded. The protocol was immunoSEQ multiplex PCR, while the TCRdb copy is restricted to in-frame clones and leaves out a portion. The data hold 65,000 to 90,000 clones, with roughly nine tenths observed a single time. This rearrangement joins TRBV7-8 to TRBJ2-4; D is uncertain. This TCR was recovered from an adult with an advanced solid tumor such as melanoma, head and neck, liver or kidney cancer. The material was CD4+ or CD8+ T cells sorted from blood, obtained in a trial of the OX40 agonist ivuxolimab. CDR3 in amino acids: CASSTPRAKNIQYF. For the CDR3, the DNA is TGTGCCAGCAGCACGCCTCGAGCCAAAAACATTCAGTACTTC.